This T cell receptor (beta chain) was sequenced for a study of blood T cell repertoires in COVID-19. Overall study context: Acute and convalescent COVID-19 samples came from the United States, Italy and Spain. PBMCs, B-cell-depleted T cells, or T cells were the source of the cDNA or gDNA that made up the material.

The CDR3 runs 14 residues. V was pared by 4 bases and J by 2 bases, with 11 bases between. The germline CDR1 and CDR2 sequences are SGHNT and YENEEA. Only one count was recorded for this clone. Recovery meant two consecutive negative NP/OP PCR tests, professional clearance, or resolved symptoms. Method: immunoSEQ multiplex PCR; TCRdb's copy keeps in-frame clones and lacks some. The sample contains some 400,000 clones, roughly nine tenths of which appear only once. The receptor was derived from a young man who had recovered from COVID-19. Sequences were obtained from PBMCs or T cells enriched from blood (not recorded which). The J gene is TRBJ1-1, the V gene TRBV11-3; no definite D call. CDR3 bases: TGTGCCAGCAGCTACAAGACATACAACACTGAAGCTTTCTTT. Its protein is CASSYKTYNTEAFF.